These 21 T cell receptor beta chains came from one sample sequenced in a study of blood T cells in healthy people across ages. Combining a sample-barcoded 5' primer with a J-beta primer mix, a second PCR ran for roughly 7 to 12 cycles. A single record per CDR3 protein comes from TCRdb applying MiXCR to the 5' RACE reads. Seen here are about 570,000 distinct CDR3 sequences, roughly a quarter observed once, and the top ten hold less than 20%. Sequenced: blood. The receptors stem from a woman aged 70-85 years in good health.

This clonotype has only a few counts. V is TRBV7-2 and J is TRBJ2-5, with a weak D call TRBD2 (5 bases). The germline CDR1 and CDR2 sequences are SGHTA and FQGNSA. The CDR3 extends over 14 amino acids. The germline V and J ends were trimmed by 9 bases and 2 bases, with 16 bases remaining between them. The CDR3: CASAPDSYQETQYF. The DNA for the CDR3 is TGTGCCAGTGCACCGGACTCATATCAAGAGACCCAGTACTTC.

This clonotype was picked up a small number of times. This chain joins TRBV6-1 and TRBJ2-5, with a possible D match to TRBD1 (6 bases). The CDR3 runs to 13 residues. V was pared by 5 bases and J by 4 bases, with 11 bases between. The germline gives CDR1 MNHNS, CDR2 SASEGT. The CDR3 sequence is CASSPTGIETQYF. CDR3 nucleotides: TGTGCCAGCAGTCCAACAGGGATAGAGACCCAGTACTTC.

In DNA, the CDR3 is TGTGCCAGCAGCCGACAGGGCGACCAAGAGACCCAGTACTTC. Translating gives CASSRQGDQETQYF. The rearrangement links TRBV7-2 to TRBJ2-5; 7 nucleotides agree with TRBD1. The J segment lost 0 bases and the V segment lost 5 bases, leaving 3 bases of the junction unmatched. Germline V gives CDR1 SGHTA, CDR2 FQGNSA. CDR3 length equals 14 residues.

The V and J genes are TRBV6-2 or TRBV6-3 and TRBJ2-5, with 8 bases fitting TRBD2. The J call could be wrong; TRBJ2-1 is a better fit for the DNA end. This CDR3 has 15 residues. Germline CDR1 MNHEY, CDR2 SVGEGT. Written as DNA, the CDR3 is TGTGCCAGCAGTCAGATTCGCGGGGGGCGAGGGGAGCAGTTCTTC. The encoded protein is CASSQIRGGRGEQFF.

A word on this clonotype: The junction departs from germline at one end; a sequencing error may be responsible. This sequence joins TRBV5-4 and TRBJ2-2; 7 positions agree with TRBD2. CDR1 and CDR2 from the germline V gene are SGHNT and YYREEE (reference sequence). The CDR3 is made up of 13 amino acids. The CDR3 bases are TGTGTCAGCAGCTCCAAGGAGGGCGGGGGGCTGTTTTTT. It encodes CVSSSKEGGGLFF.

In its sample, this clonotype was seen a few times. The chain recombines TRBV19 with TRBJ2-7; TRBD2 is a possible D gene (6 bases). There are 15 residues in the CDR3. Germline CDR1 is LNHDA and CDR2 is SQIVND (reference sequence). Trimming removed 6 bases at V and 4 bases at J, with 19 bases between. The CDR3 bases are TGTGCCAGTAGCCCGATTTCCTCGGGGAGGTACGAGCAGTACTTC. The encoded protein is CASSPISSGRYEQYF.

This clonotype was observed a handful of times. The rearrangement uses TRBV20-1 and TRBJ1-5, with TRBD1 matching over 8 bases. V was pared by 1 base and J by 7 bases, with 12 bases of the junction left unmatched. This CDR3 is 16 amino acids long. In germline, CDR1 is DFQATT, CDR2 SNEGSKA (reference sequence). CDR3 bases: TGCAGTGCTAGAGTCTCAAGGACAGGGCCCGGACAGCCCCAGCATTTT. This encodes CSARVSRTGPGQPQHF.

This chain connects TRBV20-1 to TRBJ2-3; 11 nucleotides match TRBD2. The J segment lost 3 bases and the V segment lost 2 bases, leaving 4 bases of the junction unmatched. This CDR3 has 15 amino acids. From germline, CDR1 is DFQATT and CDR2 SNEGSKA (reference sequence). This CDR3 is CSARSASGGTDTQYF. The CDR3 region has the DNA TGCAGTGCTAGATCGGCTAGCGGGGGGACAGATACGCAGTATTTT.

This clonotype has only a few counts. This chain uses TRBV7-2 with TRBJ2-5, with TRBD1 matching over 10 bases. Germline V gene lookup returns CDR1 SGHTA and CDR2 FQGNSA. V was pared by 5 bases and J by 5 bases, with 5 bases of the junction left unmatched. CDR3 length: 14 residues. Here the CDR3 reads CASSQGQGWETQYF. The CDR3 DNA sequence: TGTGCCAGCAGCCAGGGACAGGGGTGGGAGACCCAGTACTTC. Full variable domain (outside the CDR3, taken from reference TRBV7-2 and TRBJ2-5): GAGVSQSPSNKVTEKGKDVELRCDPISGHTALYWYRQSLGQGLEFLIYFQGNSAPDKSGLPSDRFSAERTGGSVSTLTIQRTQQEDSAVYLCASSQGQGWETQYFGPGTRLLVL.

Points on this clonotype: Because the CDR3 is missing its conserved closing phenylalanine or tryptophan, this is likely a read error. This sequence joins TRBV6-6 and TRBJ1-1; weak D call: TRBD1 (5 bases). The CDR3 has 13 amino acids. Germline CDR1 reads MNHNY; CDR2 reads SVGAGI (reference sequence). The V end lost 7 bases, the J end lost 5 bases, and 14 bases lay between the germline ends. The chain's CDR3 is CASKGTVGTEAFL. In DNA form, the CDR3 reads TGTGCCAGCAAGGGGACTGTTGGGACTGAAGCTTTCCTT.

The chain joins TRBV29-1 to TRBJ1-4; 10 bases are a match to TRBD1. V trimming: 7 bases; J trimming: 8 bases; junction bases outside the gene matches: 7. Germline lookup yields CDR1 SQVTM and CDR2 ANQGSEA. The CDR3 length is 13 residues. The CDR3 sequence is CSARQGAQEKLFF. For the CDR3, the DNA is TGCAGCGCTAGACAGGGGGCGCAGGAAAAACTGTTTTTT.

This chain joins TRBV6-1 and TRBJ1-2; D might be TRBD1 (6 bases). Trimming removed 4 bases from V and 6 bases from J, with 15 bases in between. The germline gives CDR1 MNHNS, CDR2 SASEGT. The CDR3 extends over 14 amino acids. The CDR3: CASSVLQGSNGYTF. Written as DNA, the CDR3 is TGTGCCAGCAGTGTCTTACAGGGTAGCAATGGCTACACCTTC.

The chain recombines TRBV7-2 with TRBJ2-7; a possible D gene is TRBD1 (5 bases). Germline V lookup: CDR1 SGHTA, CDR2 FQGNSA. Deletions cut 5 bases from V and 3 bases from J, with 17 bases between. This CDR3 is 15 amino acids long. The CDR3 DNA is TGTGCCAGCAGCACAGGCGATATTCTTTTCTACGAGCAGTACTTC. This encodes CASSTGDILFYEQYF.

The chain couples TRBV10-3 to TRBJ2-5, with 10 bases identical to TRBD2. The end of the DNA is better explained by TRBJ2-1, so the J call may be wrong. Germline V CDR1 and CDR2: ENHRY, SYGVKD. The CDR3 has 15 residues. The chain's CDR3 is CAISTGLAMGDEQFF. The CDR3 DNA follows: TGTGCCATCAGTACGGGACTAGCGATGGGGGATGAGCAGTTCTTC.

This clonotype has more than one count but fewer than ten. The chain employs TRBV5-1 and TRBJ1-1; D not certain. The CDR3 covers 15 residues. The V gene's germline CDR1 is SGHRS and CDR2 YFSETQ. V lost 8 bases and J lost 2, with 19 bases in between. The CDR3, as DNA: TGCGCCAGTCCCCTGGGCAGGTGGAAAAACACTGAAGCTTTCTTT. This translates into CASPLGRWKNTEAFF.

The CDR3 nucleotides read TGCAGTGCTAGCAGGGCGGGGGCCCAAGAGACCCAGTACTTC. It translates to CSASRAGAQETQYF. The rearrangement links TRBV20-1 to TRBJ2-5; a weak D match, TRBD2 (7 bases). This CDR3 comprises 14 residues. Germline values: CDR1 DFQATT, CDR2 SNEGSKA (reference sequence). V gave up 3 bases and J gave up 1 base, with 12 bases separating them.

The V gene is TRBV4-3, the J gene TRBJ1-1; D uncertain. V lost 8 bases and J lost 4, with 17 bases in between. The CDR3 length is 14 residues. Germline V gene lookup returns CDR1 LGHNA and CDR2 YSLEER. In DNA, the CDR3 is TGCGCCAGCTCCGCAGGATTAGGTAGCACTGAAGCTTTCTTT. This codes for CASSAGLGSTEAFF.

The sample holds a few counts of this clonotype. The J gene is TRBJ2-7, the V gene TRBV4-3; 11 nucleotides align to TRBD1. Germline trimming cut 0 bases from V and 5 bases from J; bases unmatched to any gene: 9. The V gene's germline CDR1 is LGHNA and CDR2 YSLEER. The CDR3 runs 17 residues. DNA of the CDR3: TGCGCCAGCAGCCAAGAGAAGGGGGACAGGGGGGGTAACGAGCAGTACTTC. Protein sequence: CASSQEKGDRGGNEQYF.

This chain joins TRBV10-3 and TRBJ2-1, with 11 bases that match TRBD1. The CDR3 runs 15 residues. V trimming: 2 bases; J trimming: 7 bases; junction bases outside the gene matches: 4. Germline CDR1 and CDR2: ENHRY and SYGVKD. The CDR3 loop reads CAISERTGGRNEQFF. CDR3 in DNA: TGTGCCATCAGTGAGAGGACAGGGGGCAGGAATGAGCAGTTCTTC.

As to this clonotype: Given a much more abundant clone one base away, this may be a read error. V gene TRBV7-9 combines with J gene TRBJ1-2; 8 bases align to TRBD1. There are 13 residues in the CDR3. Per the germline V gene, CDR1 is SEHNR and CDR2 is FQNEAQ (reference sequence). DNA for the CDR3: TGTGCCAACAGCTTGGGGACAGGCTATGGCTACACCTTC. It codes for CANSLGTGYGYTF.

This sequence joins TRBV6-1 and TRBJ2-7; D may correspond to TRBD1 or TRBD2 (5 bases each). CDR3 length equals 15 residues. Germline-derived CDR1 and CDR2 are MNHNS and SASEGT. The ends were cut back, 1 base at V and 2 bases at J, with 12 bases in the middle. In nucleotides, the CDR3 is TGTGCCAGCAGTGAAGGGGGGACGGTGCCCTACGAGCAGTACTTC. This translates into CASSEGGTVPYEQYF.